The 8 T cell receptor beta chains given below trace back to one sample, sequenced in a study of T cells in localized non-small cell lung cancer. The protocol was immunoSEQ multiplex PCR, while the TCRdb copy is restricted to in-frame clones and leaves out a portion. The table lists about 74,000 clones, approximately 84% of them singletons. This material consisted of peripheral blood, taken before any cancer treatment. Receptors were obtained from a female donor over 55 with stage I lung adenocarcinoma.

The CDR3, as DNA: TGCAGCGTTGAAGATCCTATGGACAGCCCGGCGGGTTCTAATGAAAAACTGTTTTTT. It yields the protein CSVEDPMDSPAGSNEKLFF. This chain uses TRBV29-1 with TRBJ1-4, with a possible D match to TRBD1 (6 bases). V was cut by 0 bases and J by 3 bases, with 23 bases left in between. The CDR3 runs to 19 residues. CDR1 and CDR2 from the germline V gene are SQVTM and ANQGSEA.

CDR3 loop: CASSSPEGPRQADTQYF. DNA of the CDR3: TGTGCCAGCAGCTCACCGGAGGGGCCCCGGCAAGCAGATACGCAGTATTTT. The genes are TRBV7-9 and TRBJ2-3; a possible D gene is TRBD2 (6 bases). CDR1 is SEHNR and CDR2 is FQNEAQ in the germline V gene (reference sequence). Trimming took 4 bases from V and 4 from J, leaving 21 bases between them. The CDR3 covers 17 residues.

This chain joins TRBV10-3 and TRBJ2-7, with 10 bases lining up with TRBD2. The CDR3 runs 19 residues. J gave up 4 bases and V 2 bases, and 17 bases lay outside the gene matches. Germline CDR1 is ENHRY and CDR2 is SYGVKD. This CDR3 reads CAISEGGTSGTSAEYEQYF. CDR3 nucleotides: TGTGCCATCAGTGAGGGGGGCACTTCCGGGACTAGCGCCGAGTACGAGCAGTACTTC.

J is TRBJ2-7 and V is TRBV6-6; 9 positions match TRBD1. The germline CDR1 and CDR2 sequences are MNHNY and SVGAGI (reference sequence). CDR3 length: 14 residues. After removal of 5 bases from V and 12 bases from J, the junction contained 14 bases not matched to a gene. CDR3 protein: CASSTGQGGNLRYF. In DNA, the CDR3 is TGTGCCAGCAGTACGGGACAGGGAGGTAATTTAAGGTACTTC.

V gene TRBV6-1 combines with J gene TRBJ1-1, with a weak D call TRBD1 (6 bases). Trimming pared 6 bases from V and 1 base from J, leaving 9 bases between. The CDR3 covers 13 residues. CDR1 is MNHNS, CDR2 SASEGT, per germline. This CDR3 reads CASRETGNTEAFF. The CDR3 bases are TGTGCCAGCAGGGAGACAGGGAACACTGAAGCTTTCTTT.

This sequence joins TRBV19 and TRBJ1-5; TRBD1 matches 8 bases. The germline V gene encodes CDR1 LNHDA and CDR2 SQIVND (reference sequence). Trimming at V came to 0 bases and at J to 6 bases, leaving 10 bases not matched to a gene. The CDR3 has 17 amino acids. The CDR3, as DNA: TGTGCCAGTAGTATAGATCCTCCAGGGGGCTGGGGTCAGCCCCAGCATTTT. Protein: CASSIDPPGGWGQPQHF.

The chain uses TRBV7-2 and TRBJ2-7; TRBD2 aligns across 9 bases. The germline gives CDR1 SGHTA, CDR2 FQGNSA. V trimming: 1 base; J trimming: 3 bases; junction bases outside the gene matches: 4. This CDR3 region has 15 residues. CDR3 in DNA: TGTGCCAGCAGCTTAGATAGCGGGAGTTTCTACGAGCAGTACTTC. Protein sequence: CASSLDSGSFYEQYF.

This chain uses TRBV5-1 with TRBJ1-2; no clear D gene. The CDR3 is made up of 14 amino acids. Germline assignment: CDR1 SGHRS and CDR2 YFSETQ. The germline V and J ends were trimmed by 0 bases and 4 bases, with 10 bases remaining between them. This chain's CDR3 is CASSLEGEGYGYTF. Here the CDR3 DNA reads TGCGCCAGCAGCTTGGAGGGAGAAGGCTATGGCTACACCTTC.